This TCR beta chain was sequenced during a study of T cells in Graves' hyperthyroidism and ophthalmopathy. Study-level information: Specimen type is peripheral blood, collected at initial diagnosis prior to any treatment. Study outcomes and limitations: The authors' 13 V-J model separated ophthalmopathy from stable hyperthyroidism. Peripheral blood also featured most of the thyroid clonotypes expanded above 0.001.

Researchers amplified the TCR beta CDR3 regions from RNA transcripts. HTBI primers were employed in a first-round RT-PCR of the TCR CDR3. TCRdb re-derived calls from the multiplex PCR reads in MiXCR, one entry per CDR3 protein. In the table there are hundreds of thousands of distinct CDR3 sequences, 35% of which are singletons. The CDR3 is 14 amino acids. V was shortened by 1 base and J by 2 bases, with 8 bases between the two germline ends. Germline V lookup: CDR1 SEHNR, CDR2 FQNEAQ (reference sequence). This clonotype was recorded at least ten times. Its antigen remains unknown. This rearrangement joins TRBV7-9 to TRBJ1-2, with D unclear. Sequencing input: blood. This receptor was identified in a woman aged 40 to 50 with Graves' hyperthyroidism. The CDR3 DNA sequence: TGTGCCAGCAGCTTAGATGTGCACAACTATGGCTACACCTTC. Amino acid sequence: CASSLDVHNYGYTF.